The 31 T cell receptor beta chains below all came from one sample that was sequenced in a study of response to subunit inactivated influenza vaccine. TCRdb re-derived calls from the RT-PCR reads in MiXCR, one entry per CDR3 protein. The sample lists 550,000 to 800,000 distinct CDR3 sequences; around 14% were seen once. The sample here was PBMCs from blood, taken around 14 days before vaccination. These receptors all come from a man aged 50-60 years who received an inactivated influenza vaccine.

This clonotype was counted ten times or more. The chain links TRBV25-1 to TRBJ1-6; no clear D gene. Germline V CDR1 and CDR2: MGHDK, SYGVNS. V was clipped by 3 bases and J by 2 bases, with 5 bases between them. CDR3 length: 14 residues. CDR3 residues: CASSDQTYNSPLHF. CDR3 nucleotide sequence: TGTGCCAGCAGTGATCAGACCTATAATTCACCCCTCCACTTT.

This clonotype was recorded a few times. V is TRBV4-2 and J is TRBJ2-3; D perhaps matches TRBD2 (5 bases). Germline V gene lookup returns CDR1 LGHNA and CDR2 YNFKEQ. Trimming removed 3 bases at V and 0 bases at J, with 10 bases between. This CDR3 has 15 residues. CDR3 in amino acids: CASSHEAVSTDTQYF. For the CDR3, the DNA is TGTGCCAGCAGCCATGAAGCGGTTAGCACAGATACGCAGTATTTT.

This clonotype was seen a handful of times. Its ends do not fully match the called genes, so a read error is possible. This sequence joins TRBV2 and TRBJ2-1; TRBD2 aligns across 14 bases. The CDR3 is 14 residues long. Germline-derived CDR1 and CDR2 are SNHLY and FYNNEI. The chain's CDR3 is CASSPGLAGEGKLF. The CDR3 region has the DNA TGTGCCAGCAGTCCGGGACTAGCGGGAGAAGGGAAGCTCTTC.

J is TRBJ2-6 and V is TRBV6-1, with 7 bases matching TRBD1. J was trimmed by 2 bases and V by 5 bases; bases with no gene match: 15. The CDR3 has 19 residues. CDR1 and CDR2 from the germline V gene are MNHNS and SASEGT. This CDR3 is CASSQRQGRGLAGANVLTF. In nucleotides, the CDR3 is TGTGCCAGCAGTCAACGACAGGGTAGGGGTCTAGCTGGGGCCAACGTCCTGACTTTC.

The table lists this clonotype with a few counts. J is TRBJ1-2 and V is TRBV6-1; 7 bases fit TRBD1. The CDR3 runs 14 residues. In germline, CDR1 is MNHNS, CDR2 SASEGT. Germline trimming cut 7 bases from V and 4 bases from J; bases unmatched to any gene: 9. CDR3 in DNA: TGTGCCAGCACTGACAGGGCCGAAGGCTATGGCTACACCTTC. Translation: CASTDRAEGYGYTF.

This clonotype has just a few counts. The chain couples TRBV19 to TRBJ2-2; D is undetermined. Germline loops: CDR1 LNHDA, CDR2 SQIVND (reference sequence). Trimming left V 4 bases short and J 4 bases short, with 13 bases between. CDR3 length: 15 amino acids. The CDR3 is CASSSVAGRTGELFF. For the CDR3, the DNA is TGTGCCAGTAGTAGTGTGGCAGGACGCACCGGGGAGCTGTTTTTT. The complete variable domain, with remaining parts taken from reference TRBV19 and TRBJ2-2, reads DGGITQSPKYLFRKEGQNVTLSCEQNLNHDAMYWYRQDPGQGLRLIYYSQIVNDFQKGDIAEGYSVSREKKESFPLTVTSAQKNPTAFYLCASSSVAGRTGELFFGEGSRLTVL.

This clonotype was detected a few times. The chain links TRBV9 to TRBJ2-5, with D unclear. There are 13 residues in the CDR3. CDR1 is SGDLS and CDR2 is YYNGEE in the germline V gene. Trimming took 7 bases from V and 1 from J, leaving 11 bases between them. CDR3 loop: CASSGEPQETQYF. The CDR3 region has the DNA TGTGCCAGCTCCGGCGAGCCCCAAGAGACCCAGTACTTC.

J is TRBJ2-7 and V is TRBV12-3 or TRBV12-4, with 8 nucleotides matching TRBD1. The CDR3 is made up of 17 amino acids. Trimming cost V 4 bases and J 0 bases; bases outside gene matches: 11. The CDR3: CASSSRDRLYNSYEQYF. The CDR3 DNA reads as TGTGCCAGCAGTTCCCGGGACAGGCTATACAACTCCTACGAGCAGTACTTC.

This clonotype was found many times. The rearrangement links TRBV18 to TRBJ2-3, with 8 bases aligning to TRBD1. CDR1 KGHSH and CDR2 LQKENI come from the germline V gene. V lost 5 bases to trimming and J lost 12 bases; unmatched junction nucleotides: 4. The length of the CDR3 is 11 residues. The CDR3 bases are TGTGCCAGCTCAATTGGACAGGGTCAGTATTTT. Protein product: CASSIGQGQYF.

This clonotype was seen a handful of times. The rearrangement uses TRBV12-3 or TRBV12-4 and TRBJ2-5; TRBD1 matches at 9 bases. V shed 6 bases and J 6 bases; nucleotides not matched to a gene: 2. This CDR3 is built from 12 residues. CDR3 DNA: TGTGCCAGCAGACAGGGGGCGCAGACCCAGTACTTC. Translating it yields CASRQGAQTQYF.

This clonotype was recorded many times. The chain employs TRBV5-1 and TRBJ1-1; weak D call: TRBD1 (5 bases). Germline loops: CDR1 SGHRS, CDR2 YFSETQ. V was clipped by 5 bases and J by 0 bases, with 8 bases between them. There are 13 residues in the CDR3. The CDR3 sequence is CASRGRLNTEAFF. The CDR3 DNA follows: TGCGCCAGCAGGGGACGGTTGAACACTGAAGCTTTCTTT.

Notes on this clonotype: This could be a read error, since a much larger clone is one nucleotide away. CDR3 DNA sequence: TGTGCCAGCGGTTTACAAGCGGGAGGAGCCTACGAGCAGTACTTC. It translates to CASGLQAGGAYEQYF. J is TRBJ2-7 and V is TRBV28, with TRBD2 identical over 9 bases. The V gene's germline CDR1 is MDHEN and CDR2 SYDVKM. CDR3 length equals 15 residues.

The rearrangement joins TRBV29-1 to TRBJ1-1; 7 bases map to TRBD1. Germline V gene lookup returns CDR1 SQVTM and CDR2 ANQGSEA. The CDR3 has 16 amino acids. J was trimmed by 2 bases and V by 6 bases; bases with no gene match: 15. CDR3 region: CSVQRIGGAHNTEAFF. In DNA, the CDR3 is TGCAGCGTCCAAAGGATAGGGGGCGCCCATAACACTGAAGCTTTCTTT.

This clonotype was recorded a few times. J is TRBJ2-5 and V is TRBV21-1; the D segment call TRBD1 is taken from the table without a DNA check. TRBV21-1 is recorded as a pseudogene. CDR3 size: 16 residues. The CDR3 spells CASSKRKQGMEETQYF. The CDR3 coding sequence is TGTGCCAGCAGCAAAAGGAAGCAGGGAATGGAAGAGACCCAGTACTTC.

This clonotype was found many times. The V call is TRBV12-3 or TRBV12-4, the J call TRBJ1-5, with D uncertain. V lost 1 base and J lost 6, with 7 bases in between. This CDR3 contains 13 residues. The CDR3 nucleotides read TGTGCCAGCAGTTTAGGGGGATTTCAGCCCCAGCATTTT. This codes for CASSLGGFQPQHF.

The chain carries TRBV20-1 and TRBJ2-1, with D maybe TRBD2 (5 bases). Germline V gene lookup returns CDR1 DFQATT and CDR2 SNEGSKA (reference sequence). CDR3 size: 13 residues. Trimming pared 1 base from V and 7 bases from J, leaving 11 bases between. The CDR3, as DNA: TGCAGTGCTAGAGTTCCGGGGAAGAATGAGCAGTTCTTC. Amino acid sequence: CSARVPGKNEQFF.

This chain joins TRBV28 and TRBJ2-1; D possibly matches TRBD1 or TRBD2 (7 bases each). The CDR3 is 16 residues long. CDR1 MDHEN and CDR2 SYDVKM come from the germline V gene. V gave up 5 bases and J gave up 1 base, with 15 bases separating them. The CDR3 protein is CASSQGGRGSYNEQFF. Here the CDR3 DNA reads TGTGCCAGCAGTCAGGGGGGGCGGGGATCCTACAATGAGCAGTTCTTC.

J is TRBJ2-7 and V is TRBV27, with 10 bases matching TRBD2. The germline gives CDR1 MNHEY, CDR2 SMNVEV (reference sequence). The V segment lost 0 bases and the J segment 1 base; nucleotides outside the gene matches: 3. The CDR3 sequence is 16 residues long. The CDR3 spells CASSLSASGGSYEQYF. The DNA for the CDR3 is TGTGCCAGCAGTTTATCCGCTAGCGGGGGATCCTACGAGCAGTACTTC.

This clonotype showed up just a few times. The rearrangement uses TRBV7-8 and TRBJ2-7, with TRBD2 identical over 8 bases. The length of the CDR3 is 15 residues. CDR1 and CDR2 from the germline V gene are SGHVS and FQNEAQ. Trimming took 5 bases from V and 2 from J; bases not matched to a gene: 8. The CDR3 reads CASSLGLAVTYEQYF. In DNA, the CDR3 is TGTGCCAGCAGCCTAGGACTAGCTGTTACCTACGAGCAGTACTTC.

The J gene is TRBJ2-5, the V gene TRBV24-1, with TRBD2 matching over 13 bases. CDR3 length equals 15 residues. V shed 9 bases and J 1 base; nucleotides not matched to a gene: 4. The V gene's germline CDR1 is KGHDR and CDR2 SFDVKD. CDR3 DNA sequence: TGTGCCACCCAAGGGACTAGCGGGACCCAAGAGACCCAGTACTTC. Translation gives CATQGTSGTQETQYF.

This clonotype has only a few counts. This rearrangement joins TRBV9 to TRBJ2-1; 8 nucleotides match TRBD2. Germline V gene lookup returns CDR1 SGDLS and CDR2 YYNGEE. V lost 3 bases to trimming and J lost 9 bases; unmatched junction nucleotides: 11. CDR3 size: 15 residues. The CDR3 region has the DNA TGTGCCAGCAGCGCGGGCGGGGGGTCGGTCGTTGAGCAGTTCTTC. This gives the protein CASSAGGGSVVEQFF.

The table lists this clonotype with a few counts. This sequence joins TRBV18 and TRBJ2-7, with D maybe TRBD2 (5 bases). The CDR3 sequence is 12 residues long. The V gene lost 6 bases and the J gene lost 7 bases, with 13 bases spanning the gap. CDR1 and CDR2 from the germline V gene are KGHSH and LQKENI. Written as DNA, the CDR3 is TGTGCCAGCTCTCCCCTGAGGGAGGAGCAGTACTTC. Protein product: CASSPLREEQYF.

This clonotype came up a few times. CDR3 amino acids: CASSYQSGSSPYEQYF. The CDR3 DNA reads as TGTGCCAGCAGTTACCAAAGCGGGAGTTCCCCCTACGAGCAGTACTTC. The chain couples TRBV6-5 to TRBJ2-7; 8 bases map to TRBD2. The CDR3 totals 16 residues. Trimming at V came to 2 bases and at J to 2 bases, leaving 8 bases not matched to a gene. Germline V gene data show CDR1 as MNHEY and CDR2 as SVGAGI.

This sequence joins TRBV12-3 or TRBV12-4 and TRBJ2-1; 11 nucleotides align to TRBD2. The trim removed 7 bases at V and 8 bases at J, leaving 7 bases unmatched. The CDR3 contains 14 residues. As DNA, the CDR3 is TGTGCCAGCAACGTAGCGGGGGGGCGGCATGAGCAGTTCTTC. Its translation is CASNVAGGRHEQFF.

This clonotype was observed a handful of times. V usage is TRBV4-2 and J usage is TRBJ2-3, with TRBD2 matching 14 bases. The V segment lost 3 bases and the J segment 5 bases; nucleotides outside the gene matches: 13. This CDR3 is 19 amino acids long. Germline V gene data show CDR1 as LGHNA and CDR2 as YNFKEQ. The CDR3 DNA is TGTGCCAGCAGCCAGGACCCGGGGACTAGCGGGAGAAGCGTAGATACGCAGTATTTT. Protein: CASSQDPGTSGRSVDTQYF.

This clonotype was seen repeatedly, ten times or more. The chain recombines TRBV3-1 with TRBJ2-1; D ambiguous. This CDR3 region has 11 residues. Per germline, CDR1 LGHDT and CDR2 YNNKEL (reference sequence). V shed 0 bases and J shed 6 bases, with 0 bases lying between them. The CDR3 sequence: CASSQDNEQFF. In DNA form, the CDR3 reads TGTGCCAGCAGCCAAGACAATGAGCAGTTCTTC.

This clonotype has more than one count but fewer than ten. This rearrangement joins TRBV6-2 or TRBV6-3 to TRBJ2-1; D uncertain. This CDR3 has 15 amino acids. Germline loops: CDR1 MNHEY, CDR2 SVGEGT. V gave up 8 bases and J gave up 8 bases, with 22 bases separating them. The CDR3 region is CASSESTPVIDEQFF. The CDR3 nucleotides are TGTGCCAGCTCTGAATCCACTCCCGTCATTGATGAGCAGTTCTTC.

This chain connects TRBV15 to TRBJ1-1; D unclear. The V end lost 0 bases, the J end lost 3 bases, and 14 bases lay between the germline ends. CDR3 length equals 16 residues. The germline gives CDR1 LNHNV, CDR2 YYDKDF (reference sequence). Written as DNA, the CDR3 is TGTGCCACCAGCAGAGAAACACCACCTTTGGACACTGAAGCTTTCTTT. This sequence encodes CATSRETPPLDTEAFF.

This clonotype was detected many times. This chain uses TRBV29-1 with TRBJ2-2; D unclear. Germline V gene lookup returns CDR1 SQVTM and CDR2 ANQGSEA. The CDR3 loop spans 13 amino acids. V was pared by 4 bases and J by 1 base, with 7 bases between. The CDR3: CSVAGGNTGELFF. The CDR3, as DNA: TGCAGCGTTGCGGGCGGGAACACCGGGGAGCTGTTTTTT.

This clonotype was seen only a few times. The rearrangement joins TRBV19 to TRBJ1-4; D not certain. Germline V lookup: CDR1 LNHDA, CDR2 SQIVND (reference sequence). The CDR3 extends over 13 amino acids. Deletions cut 8 bases from V and 6 bases from J, with 13 bases between. The CDR3 loop is CASRRALDEKLFF. For the CDR3, the DNA is TGTGCCAGTCGGAGGGCGTTGGATGAAAAACTGTTTTTT.

In regard to this clonotype: Compared with germline, one end of the junction differs, possibly owing to a read error. The DNA of the CDR3 is TGTGCCAGCAGGAAAAAAGGAGCAGGAACCTACAAGCAGTACTTC. It yields the protein CASRKKGAGTYKQYF. This chain connects TRBV28 to TRBJ2-7; no clear D. Germline-derived CDR1 and CDR2 are MDHEN and SYDVKM. The CDR3 covers 15 residues.